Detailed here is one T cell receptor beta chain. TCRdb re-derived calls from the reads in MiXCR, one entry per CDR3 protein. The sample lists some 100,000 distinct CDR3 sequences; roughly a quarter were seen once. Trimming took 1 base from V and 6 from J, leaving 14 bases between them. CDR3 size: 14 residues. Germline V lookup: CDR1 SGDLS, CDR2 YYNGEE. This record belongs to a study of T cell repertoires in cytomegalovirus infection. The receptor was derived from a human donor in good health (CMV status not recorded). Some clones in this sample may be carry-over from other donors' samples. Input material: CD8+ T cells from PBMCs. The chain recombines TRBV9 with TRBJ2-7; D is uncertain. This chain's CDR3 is CASSVLGGDTEQYF. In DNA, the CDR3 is TGTGCCAGCAGCGTACTCGGCGGTGACACCGAGCAGTACTTC.